This entry lists 32 T cell receptor beta chains sequenced from one sample in a study of cytomegalovirus exposure and HLA in healthy donors (dated by TCRdb to 2015 to 2018). The method was the immunoSEQ multiplex PCR assay. For the multiplex PCR, a mixture combining 60 forward primers for TCR Vbeta segments and 13 reverse primers for TCR Jbeta segments was used. Not all clones reach the TCRdb copy of this immuneACCESS table, which keeps in-frame sequences only. Checked studies attribute under half of the gap to unresolved V genes and leave the rest unexplained. The sample includes 200,000 or so clones, with approximately 78% observed a single time. 2.5% to 3.5% of the sample is held by the ten biggest clonotypes. Material for sequencing was PBMCs. The source is a woman aged 40 to 50 in good health and CMV-seronegative.

This chain uses TRBV28 with TRBJ2-2; D is unresolved. Per germline, CDR1 MDHEN and CDR2 SYDVKM. The length of the CDR3 is 11 residues. V lost 8 bases, J lost 6 bases, and 7 bases lay in between. The CDR3 coding sequence is TGTGCCAGCCAGAGGTCCGGGGAGCTGTTTTTT. It codes for CASQRSGELFF.

This clone was counted a few times. The chain links TRBV7-8 to TRBJ2-1, with D possibly TRBD2 on 5 matching bases. Germline assignment: CDR1 SGHVS and CDR2 FQNEAQ. Trimming removed 5 bases from V and 7 bases from J, with 18 bases in between. The CDR3 loop spans 15 amino acids. CDR3 sequence reads: CASSLTPGFINEQFF. The CDR3 coding sequence is TGTGCCAGCAGCCTAACACCGGGATTCATAAATGAGCAGTTCTTC.

This clone was observed a few times. The V gene is TRBV27, the J gene TRBJ2-2; possible D gene TRBD1, 5 bases. V was shortened by 6 bases and J by 1 base, with 6 bases between the two germline ends. The CDR3 totals 13 residues. Germline V gene data show CDR1 as MNHEY and CDR2 as SMNVEV (reference sequence). The DNA for the CDR3 is TGTGCCAGCAGCAGGGTGAACACCGGGGAGCTGTTTTTT. It specifies CASSRVNTGELFF.

The V and J genes are TRBV6-1 and TRBJ2-5; TRBD1 matches at 8 bases. This CDR3 has 13 residues. Trimming at V came to 5 bases and at J to 5 bases, leaving 4 bases not matched to a gene. Per the germline V gene, CDR1 is MNHNS and CDR2 is SASEGT. CDR3 coding DNA: TGTGCCAGCAGTTTAGACAGGGGCGAGACCCAGTACTTC. As protein: CASSLDRGETQYF.

The V and J genes are TRBV30 and TRBJ1-3; D is ambiguous. CDR1 and CDR2 from the germline V gene are GTSNPN and SVGIG (reference sequence). Deletions cut 0 bases from V and 4 bases from J, with 4 bases between. This CDR3 spans 12 amino acids. CDR3 region: CAWSVSGNTIYF. For the CDR3, the DNA is TGTGCCTGGAGTGTTTCGGGAAACACCATATATTTT. The whole variable domain, filled in from reference TRBV30 and TRBJ1-3, reads SQTIHQWPATLVQPVGSPLSLECTVEGTSNPNLYWYRQAAGRGLQLLFYSVGIGQISSEVPQNLSASRPQDRQFILSSKKLLLSDSGFYLCAWSVSGNTIYFGEGSWLTVV.

This clone was observed once. This chain uses TRBV27 with TRBJ1-1; no firm D call. Germline CDR1 reads MNHEY; CDR2 reads SMNVEV (reference sequence). V was pared by 6 bases and J by 4 bases, with 21 bases between. This CDR3 comprises 16 residues. The CDR3 loop reads CASSFSGGPFGTEAFF. DNA for the CDR3: TGTGCCAGCAGCTTTTCGGGAGGCCCCTTTGGCACTGAAGCTTTCTTT.

J is TRBJ1-5 and V is TRBV6-1; D unclear. The V gene's germline CDR1 is MNHNS and CDR2 SASEGT. This CDR3 has 14 amino acids. With 1 base removed from V and 5 bases from J, the gap between germline ends came to 9 bases. CDR3 DNA sequence: TGTGCCAGCAGTGAAGACTTGCCCTATCAGCCCCAGCATTTT. Protein product: CASSEDLPYQPQHF.

This clone was seen only once. The genes are TRBV27 and TRBJ1-5, with D perhaps matching TRBD1 (6 bases). This CDR3 is built from 14 residues. The germline V gene encodes CDR1 MNHEY and CDR2 SMNVEV (reference sequence). Deletions cut 3 bases from V and 3 bases from J, with 9 bases between. As DNA, the CDR3 is TGTGCCAGCAGTTTTACAGGGTTCAATCAGCCCCAGCATTTT. Its protein product is CASSFTGFNQPQHF.

J is TRBJ1-1 and V is TRBV25-1; D unresolved. CDR3 length: 15 amino acids. The germline gives CDR1 MGHDK, CDR2 SYGVNS. V was shortened by 1 base and J by 4 bases, with 13 bases between the two germline ends. The CDR3 bases are TGTGCCAGCAGTGAATTTGAGGGTCGGGCCACTGAAGCTTTCTTT. Its translation is CASSEFEGRATEAFF.

The chain's CDR3 is CASSDGGDSGNTIYF. In DNA form, the CDR3 reads TGTGCCAGCAGCGACGGCGGTGACTCTGGAAACACCATATATTTT. The chain links TRBV9 to TRBJ1-3, with D hard to call. Looked up from germline, CDR1 is SGDLS and CDR2 is YYNGEE. The V and J ends lost 3 bases and 0 bases respectively, with 10 bases between them. This CDR3 has 15 residues.

This clone has only a few counts. The chain carries TRBV6-1 and TRBJ1-5, with TRBD1 identical over 7 bases. Germline loops: CDR1 MNHNS, CDR2 SASEGT. This CDR3 is 14 amino acids long. V trimming: 6 bases; J trimming: 5 bases; junction bases outside the gene matches: 7. CDR3: CASRERQGHQPQHF. As DNA, the CDR3 is TGTGCCAGCAGAGAAAGACAGGGCCATCAGCCCCAGCATTTT.

This chain joins TRBV19 and TRBJ2-1, with D tentatively TRBD2 (6 bases). Germline-derived CDR1 and CDR2 are LNHDA and SQIVND (reference sequence). Trimming left V 3 bases short and J 8 bases short, with 14 bases between. The CDR3 runs 14 residues. The CDR3 DNA sequence: TGTGCCAGTAGTATCTTCGGGGGAGGCGATGAGCAGTTCTTC. Its protein is CASSIFGGGDEQFF. The full variable domain, in which reference TRBV19 and TRBJ2-1 provide the parts outside the CDR3, is DGGITQSPKYLFRKEGQNVTLSCEQNLNHDAMYWYRQDPGQGLRLIYYSQIVNDFQKGDIAEGYSVSREKKESFPLTVTSAQKNPTAFYLCASSIFGGGDEQFFGPGTRLTVL.

The V gene is TRBV6-1, the J gene TRBJ1-2; the D is unclear. From germline, CDR1 is MNHNS and CDR2 SASEGT. The CDR3 is made up of 13 amino acids. With 2 bases removed from V and 4 bases from J, the gap between germline ends came to 8 bases. CDR3 in DNA: TGTGCCAGCAGTGAACCCCCAGTCTATGGCTACACCTTC. Amino acid sequence: CASSEPPVYGYTF.

The V call is TRBV19, the J call TRBJ1-1; D gene ambiguous. CDR1 and CDR2 from the germline V gene are LNHDA and SQIVND (reference sequence). The germline V and J ends were trimmed by 1 base and 0 bases, with 12 bases remaining between them. There are 16 residues in the CDR3. Here the CDR3 DNA reads TGTGCCAGTAGTATAGGGGCAGGTCTCATGAACACTGAAGCTTTCTTT. Protein: CASSIGAGLMNTEAFF. Full variable domain (rest looked up from reference TRBV19 and TRBJ1-1): DGGITQSPKYLFRKEGQNVTLSCEQNLNHDAMYWYRQDPGQGLRLIYYSQIVNDFQKGDIAEGYSVSREKKESFPLTVTSAQKNPTAFYLCASSIGAGLMNTEAFFGQGTRLTVV.

This clone appeared once. V and J are TRBV28 and TRBJ2-3, with D hard to call. CDR1 is MDHEN, CDR2 SYDVKM, per germline. CDR3 length: 14 residues. Between the trimmed V and J ends, which lost 3 bases and 5 bases, there was a span of 12 bases. Written as DNA, the CDR3 is TGTGCCAGCAGTTTCGAGAGTTTTGGAGATACGCAGTATTTT. Its translation is CASSFESFGDTQYF.

This chain's CDR3 is CASSRSWGRLPNTEAFF. The DNA of the CDR3 is TGTGCCAGCAGCCGATCTTGGGGCAGACTGCCGAACACTGAAGCTTTCTTT. The rearrangement uses TRBV14 and TRBJ1-1, with D perhaps TRBD1 (5 bases). The CDR3 totals 17 residues. Between the trimmed V and J ends, which lost 4 bases and 1 base, there was a span of 19 bases. The germline V gene has CDR1 SGHDN and CDR2 FVKESK.

The chain is built from TRBV19 and TRBJ2-3; D not certain. Trimming took 5 bases from V and 0 from J, leaving 9 bases between them. This CDR3 spans 14 amino acids. In germline, CDR1 is LNHDA, CDR2 SQIVND (reference sequence). The CDR3 DNA is TGTGCCAGTAGTTCAGACTGGAGCACAGATACGCAGTATTTT. Translating gives CASSSDWSTDTQYF.

V and J are TRBV5-8 and TRBJ2-7; TRBD2 aligns across 13 bases. From germline, CDR1 is SGHTS and CDR2 YDEGEE. The CDR3 has 18 amino acids. J lost 5 bases, V lost 4 bases, and 15 bases had no gene match. The CDR3 region has the DNA TGTGCCAGCAGCCGAGGACTAGCGGGAGCCATCGTTCTTAACGAGCAGTACTTC. This translates into CASSRGLAGAIVLNEQYF.

This chain uses TRBV28 with TRBJ2-5; TRBD1 is a possible D gene (5 bases). Trimming removed 3 bases from V and 1 base from J, with 9 bases in between. The germline CDR1 and CDR2 sequences are MDHEN and SYDVKM. There are 14 residues in the CDR3. CDR3 in amino acids: CASSFQGVQETQYF. The CDR3 DNA follows: TGTGCCAGCAGTTTTCAAGGGGTCCAAGAGACCCAGTACTTC.

Only one count was recorded for this clone. The chain couples TRBV5-5 to TRBJ1-1, with D maybe TRBD1 (5 bases). Trimming removed 0 bases at V and 10 bases at J, with 10 bases between. CDR3 length equals 12 residues. In germline, CDR1 is SGHKS, CDR2 YYEKEE (reference sequence). The CDR3 DNA reads TGTGCCAGCAGCTTGGGTGTGGGGGGAGCTTTCTTT. As protein: CASSLGVGGAFF.

This clone was detected a few times. The rearrangement uses TRBV11-3 and TRBJ1-1, with 10 bases that match TRBD1. After removal of 3 bases from V and 0 bases from J, the junction contained 13 bases not matched to a gene. Germline lookup yields CDR1 SGHNT and CDR2 YENEEA. The CDR3 length is 19 residues. CDR3 amino acids: CASSFPTGQGKPMNTEAFF. The DNA of the CDR3 is TGTGCCAGCAGCTTTCCCACGGGACAGGGGAAACCCATGAACACTGAAGCTTTCTTT.

This clone was observed a few times. V is TRBV7-7 and J is TRBJ1-5; D unclear. Germline CDR1 and CDR2: SSHAT and FNYEAQ (reference sequence). The V end was cut by 4 bases, the J end by 10 bases, with 8 bases between. The CDR3 contains 11 residues. CDR3 in amino acids: CASSSVRPQHF. Here the CDR3 DNA reads TGTGCCAGCAGCTCCGTCCGTCCCCAGCATTTT.

This chain connects TRBV10-1 to TRBJ2-1, with D maybe TRBD2 (6 bases). From germline, CDR1 is WNHNN and CDR2 SYGVQD (reference sequence). Trimming shortened V by 3 bases and J by 0 bases, and 12 bases separated the two germline ends. The CDR3 extends over 16 amino acids. The CDR3 sequence is CASSEGGVSSYNEQFF. The CDR3 bases are TGCGCCAGCAGTGAAGGCGGGGTCAGCTCCTACAATGAGCAGTTCTTC.

The chain employs TRBV5-4 and TRBJ1-2, with 10 nucleotides matching TRBD1. Germline V gene data show CDR1 as SGHNT and CDR2 as YYREEE (reference sequence). The V gene end was trimmed by 3 bases and the J gene end by 7 bases; junction bases not matched to a gene: 6. The CDR3 totals 14 residues. This CDR3 is CASSSTGGDFGYTF. Written as DNA, the CDR3 is TGTGCCAGCAGCTCGACAGGGGGCGACTTTGGCTACACCTTC.

This clone appeared a few times. This sample includes further DNA sequences coding for the same CDR3. The chain uses TRBV6-6 and TRBJ1-1; tentative D call: TRBD1 (5 bases). Germline V CDR1 and CDR2: MNHNY, SVGAGI (reference sequence). V lost 6 bases, J lost 0 bases, and 11 bases lay in between. The CDR3 totals 14 residues. CDR3 amino acids: CASSFGHLNTEAFF. DNA for the CDR3: TGTGCCAGCAGCTTCGGACATCTGAACACTGAAGCTTTCTTT.

As concerns this clone: An end of the junction does not agree with germline; a read error may underlie this. This sequence joins TRBV7-9 and TRBJ2-7; TRBD1 might be the D (6 bases). This CDR3 region has 14 residues. Germline CDR1 reads SEHNR; CDR2 reads FQNEAQ (reference sequence). CDR3 bases: TGTTCCAGCAGCGTCGGACAGATTCCCTACGAGCAGTACTTC. Protein product: CSSSVGQIPYEQYF.

The chain carries TRBV28 and TRBJ2-7; TRBD1 might be the D (6 bases). V was trimmed by 5 bases and J by 4 bases, leaving 18 bases between them. The germline V gene encodes CDR1 MDHEN and CDR2 SYDVKM. The CDR3 runs to 15 residues. The CDR3 is CASSPISGAPYEQYF. The CDR3 DNA reads TGTGCCAGCAGTCCGATATCAGGGGCCCCTTACGAGCAGTACTTC.

The gene calls are TRBV11-2 and TRBJ2-1, with 11 bases lining up with TRBD2. Unmatched junction bases numbered 7, after V lost 7 bases and J lost 8 bases. The CDR3 has 14 amino acids. Germline CDR1 reads SGHAT; CDR2 reads FQNNGV. CDR3 DNA: TGTGCCAGCAAACTAGCGGGAGATGGTTATGAGCAGTTCTTC. This codes for CASKLAGDGYEQFF.

This chain links TRBV6-1 with TRBJ2-2, with D possibly matching TRBD1 (5 bases). Germline lookup yields CDR1 MNHNS and CDR2 SASEGT. This CDR3 has 18 amino acids. Deletions cut 0 bases from V and 4 bases from J, with 18 bases between. Here the CDR3 DNA reads TGTGCCAGCAGTGAAGCTCCCCCGGCAGGGCGTATCACCGGGGAGCTGTTTTTT. Its protein is CASSEAPPAGRITGELFF.

This rearrangement joins TRBV11-2 to TRBJ2-7; perhaps TRBD1 as D (5 bases). This CDR3 region has 11 residues. The germline V and J ends were trimmed by 4 bases and 12 bases, with 13 bases remaining between them. In germline, CDR1 is SGHAT, CDR2 FQNNGV. CDR3 DNA: TGTGCCAGCAGCTCAGGGCCCGTCAGGTACTTC. Translation: CASSSGPVRYF.

This chain connects TRBV4-1 to TRBJ2-1; 8 nucleotides match TRBD2. Trimming at V came to 4 bases and at J to 7 bases, leaving 12 bases not matched to a gene. The length of the CDR3 is 16 residues. Germline loops: CDR1 MGHRA, CDR2 YSYEKL. CDR3: CASSLRPPGLENEQFF. In DNA, the CDR3 is TGCGCCAGCAGCCTCAGACCGCCGGGACTAGAGAATGAGCAGTTCTTC.

The DNA for the CDR3 is TGTGCCAGCAGCGTAGGAGGGATCCGAATGAACACTGAAGCTTTCTTT. Translation: CASSVGGIRMNTEAFF. The V call is TRBV9, the J call TRBJ1-1; unclear D gene. This CDR3 is built from 16 residues. V was shortened by 0 bases and J by 0 bases, with 12 bases between the two germline ends. Germline V gene lookup returns CDR1 SGDLS and CDR2 YYNGEE.